This T cell receptor beta chain originates from a study of cytomegalovirus exposure and HLA in healthy donors. Note on this clone: Its antigen is not known.

With 60 Vbeta and 13 Jbeta primers, the PCR was carried out. Source study methods: Unique TCR beta chains numbered about 80 million in a later analysis, with roughly 10 million shared. Here immunoSEQ multiplex PCR was the method, and the copy in TCRdb shows in-frame clones only, minus some. V and J calls and clone size are as listed in that table; D and trimming were resolved from the DNA. The sample has about 200,000 clones, roughly 13% seen once. CDR3 length: 13 residues. Germline V lookup: CDR1 SGHVS, CDR2 FNYEAQ. The V and J ends lost 3 bases and 8 bases respectively, with 10 bases between them. These donors, healthy bone marrow donors, were studied. Broader study findings: In a later analysis, CMV-associated beta chains were mostly HLA-associated, it appeared. In a later analysis, TCR association rates varied by HLA locus: DRB1 most, HLA-C fewest.

The sequence derives from a man aged 45-65 years in good health and CMV-seropositive. The V call is TRBV7-6, the J call TRBJ2-2, with a possible D match to TRBD1 (6 bases). Sequences were obtained from PBMCs. The CDR3 loop reads CASSFDRTGELFF. CDR3 coding DNA: TGTGCCAGCAGCTTTGACAGGACGGGGGAGCTGTTTTTT.